This T cell receptor beta chain was obtained from a study of T-cell memory formation after mild COVID-19 (dated by TCRdb to the early 2020s). Notes on the research overall: TCR sequence clusters from the two donors were largely donor specific. In a couple of donors, T-cell clones that expanded and contracted after mild COVID-19 were tracked by sequencing TCRalpha and TCRbeta repertoires over time. Two young, previously healthy adult volunteers made up the cohort, one male and one female.

Ficoll-Paque density gradient centrifugation was the method used to isolate PBMCs. Here is what the overall study found, with its caveats: The study covered only a couple of mild cases, and larger cohorts including severe cases with pre-infection samples were considered necessary. Contracting CD4+ clones were located mainly in the CM and EM memory subsets, whereas CD8+ clones were found to be enriched in EMRA. The second-wave clones that peaked on day 37 were not confirmed to be SARS-CoV-2 specific. From day 15 to 85, contracting clones showed balanced CD4/CD8 phenotypes, whereas a second wave of clones that expanded from day 15 to 37 leaned towards CD4+. Some responding clones were detected in pre-infection memory, suggesting pre-existing cross-reactive memory T cells joined the SARS-CoV-2 response.

Sequenced on an Illumina NovaSeq 6000. Using 5'RACE with constant-segment primers, TCRalpha and TCRbeta cDNA libraries were constructed, with sample barcodes and unique molecular identifiers added in the process. Trizol reagent was used to extract RNA from every sample. The libraries were amplified in two PCR steps, and the second step added a second sample barcode and Illumina TruSeq adapters. Libraries were sequenced on an Illumina NovaSeq with 2 x 150 bp paired-end reads. From the authors' description of their analysis: Reads were demultiplexed and collapsed into UMI-guided consensus sequences with migec v1.2.7. Using mixcr v2.1.11, UMI consensuses were aligned to TRA and TRB V and J templates and then assembled into clonotypes. A clonotype was counted as expanded or contracted only if both edgeR and NoisET called the change significant, with noise models trained on biological replicates. For edgeR calls, the cutoffs were a false discovery rate-adjusted p below 0.01 and a log2 fold-change threshold of 1. As an exploratory analysis of dynamics, max-normalized trajectories of the 1000 most abundant clonotypes were examined with PCA combined with hierarchical clustering. Each responding clone was given a CD4 or CD8 phenotype based on the CD4+ and CD8+ repertoires, which had been sequenced separately. Clones were called with MiXCR by TCRdb after fastp trimmed the public reads at Q25, and only in-frame beta chains were retained. Entries are consolidated by CDR3 protein sequence, retaining the most common genes and DNA. The V and J calls were determined by TCRdb, not by the authors. For this sample there are about 360,000 distinct CDR3 sequences; around 15% appear just once. Less than 25% of the sample rests with the top ten.

The table lists this clonotype with many counts. What antigen it recognizes has not been identified. No base quality information exists; no much larger clone differs at one position. The CDR3 sequence holds 14 residues, the cysteine and phenylalanine included. Kept here is only the CDR3 DNA, which spans 42 bases and is read in frame from base 1. Taken from the germline V gene, the CDR1 and CDR2 loops are SGHVS and FNYEAQ. Clipping removes 3 bases from V and 5 bases from J, with 7 as the unmatched junction base count. The TCR sequence derives from a man in his late teens or twenties who had mild COVID-19 (a few samples of this study predate the infection). The sample titles of this study are shuffled in the database, so cell type and time point are left out; the donor was told from shared clones. Sequencing was performed on PBMCs or a T cell subset sorted from them (not recorded which). The V gene is TRBV7-6 and the J gene is TRBJ2-7; TRBD1 aligns with 7 central bases. The sequenced DNA is TGTGCCAGCAGCTTTCTGACAGGGTTCCACGAGCAGTACTTC. Translated, it gives CASSFLTGFHEQYF.